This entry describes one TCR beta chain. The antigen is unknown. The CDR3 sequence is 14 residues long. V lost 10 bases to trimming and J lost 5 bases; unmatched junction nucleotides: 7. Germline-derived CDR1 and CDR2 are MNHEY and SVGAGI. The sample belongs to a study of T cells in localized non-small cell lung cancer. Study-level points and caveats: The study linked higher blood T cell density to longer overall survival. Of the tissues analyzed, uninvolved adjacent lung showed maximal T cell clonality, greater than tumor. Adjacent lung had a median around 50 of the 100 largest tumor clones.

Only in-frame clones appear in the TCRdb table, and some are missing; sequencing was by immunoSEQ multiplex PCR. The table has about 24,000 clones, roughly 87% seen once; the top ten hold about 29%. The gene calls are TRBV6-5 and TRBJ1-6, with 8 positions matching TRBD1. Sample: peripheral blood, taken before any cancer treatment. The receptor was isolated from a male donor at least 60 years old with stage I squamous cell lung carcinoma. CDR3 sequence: CATRGRRNNSPLHF. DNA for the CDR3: TGTGCCACCAGGGGGCGCCGAAATAATTCACCCCTCCACTTT.